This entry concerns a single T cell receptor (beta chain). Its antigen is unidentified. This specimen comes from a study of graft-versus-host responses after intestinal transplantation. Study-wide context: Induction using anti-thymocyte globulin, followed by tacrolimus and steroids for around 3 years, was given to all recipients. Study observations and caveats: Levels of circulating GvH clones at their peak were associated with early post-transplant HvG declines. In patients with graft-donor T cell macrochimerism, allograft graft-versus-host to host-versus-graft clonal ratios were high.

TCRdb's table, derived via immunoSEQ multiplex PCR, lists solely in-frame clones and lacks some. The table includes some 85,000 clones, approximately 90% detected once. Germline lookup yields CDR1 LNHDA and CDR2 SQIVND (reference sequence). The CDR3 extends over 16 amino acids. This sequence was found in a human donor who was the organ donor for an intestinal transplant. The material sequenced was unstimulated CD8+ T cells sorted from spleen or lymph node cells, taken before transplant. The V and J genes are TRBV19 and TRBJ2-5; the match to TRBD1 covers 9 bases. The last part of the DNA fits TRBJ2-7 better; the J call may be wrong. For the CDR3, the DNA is TGTGCCAGTAGTCTGGGAGCCGGGACAGGGATCTACGAGCAGTACTTC. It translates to CASSLGAGTGIYEQYF.